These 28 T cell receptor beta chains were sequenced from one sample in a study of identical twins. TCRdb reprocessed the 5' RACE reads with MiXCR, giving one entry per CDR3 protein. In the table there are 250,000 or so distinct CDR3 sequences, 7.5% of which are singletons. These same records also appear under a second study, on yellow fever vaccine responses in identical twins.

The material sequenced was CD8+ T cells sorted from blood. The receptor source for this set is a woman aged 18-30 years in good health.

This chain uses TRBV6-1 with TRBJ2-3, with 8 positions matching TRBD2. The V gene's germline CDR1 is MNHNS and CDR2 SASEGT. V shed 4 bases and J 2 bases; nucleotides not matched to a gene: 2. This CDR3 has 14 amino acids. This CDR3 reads CASSGLASTDTQYF. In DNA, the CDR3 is TGTGCCAGCAGTGGACTAGCGTCCACAGATACGCAGTATTTT.

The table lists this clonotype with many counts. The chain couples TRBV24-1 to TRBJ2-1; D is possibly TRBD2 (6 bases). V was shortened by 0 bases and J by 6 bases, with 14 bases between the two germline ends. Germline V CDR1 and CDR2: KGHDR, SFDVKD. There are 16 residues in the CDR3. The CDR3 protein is CATSDLTSSGTNEQFF. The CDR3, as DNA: TGTGCCACCAGTGATTTGACTAGCTCAGGCACCAATGAGCAGTTCTTC.

CDR3 nucleotide sequence: TGTGCCAGCAGCTTAGTTGGACCTCGGTTCCACGAGCAGTACGTC. As protein: CASSLVGPRFHEQYV. V usage is TRBV11-2 and J usage is TRBJ2-7, with unresolved D. From germline, CDR1 is SGHAT and CDR2 FQNNGV. This CDR3 spans 15 amino acids. The germline V and J ends were trimmed by 1 base and 5 bases, with 15 bases remaining between them.

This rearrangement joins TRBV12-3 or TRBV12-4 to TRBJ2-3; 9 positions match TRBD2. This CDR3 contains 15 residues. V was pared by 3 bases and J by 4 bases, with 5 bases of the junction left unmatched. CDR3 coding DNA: TGTGCCAGCAGTTTGGCGGCGGGAGGGGCAGATACGCAGTATTTT. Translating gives CASSLAAGGADTQYF.

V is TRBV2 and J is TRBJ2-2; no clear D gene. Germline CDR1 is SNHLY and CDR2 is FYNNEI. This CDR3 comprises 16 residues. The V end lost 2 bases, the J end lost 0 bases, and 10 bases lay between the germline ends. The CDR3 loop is CASSEYRLSNTGELFF. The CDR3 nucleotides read TGTGCCAGCAGTGAATACCGCCTATCGAACACCGGGGAGCTGTTTTTT. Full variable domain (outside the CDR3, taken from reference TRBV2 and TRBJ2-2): EPEVTQTPSHQVTQMGQEVILRCVPISNHLYFYWYRQILGQKVEFLVSFYNNEISEKSEIFDDQFSVERPDGSNFTLKIRSTKLEDSAMYFCASSEYRLSNTGELFFGEGSRLTVL.

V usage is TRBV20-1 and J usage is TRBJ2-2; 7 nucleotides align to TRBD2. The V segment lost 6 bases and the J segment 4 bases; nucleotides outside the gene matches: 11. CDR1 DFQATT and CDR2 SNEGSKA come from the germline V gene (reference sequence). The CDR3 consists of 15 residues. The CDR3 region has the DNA TGCAGTGCGGAGGATGGCGGGAGAGTCACCGGGGAGCTGTTTTTT. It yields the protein CSAEDGGRVTGELFF.

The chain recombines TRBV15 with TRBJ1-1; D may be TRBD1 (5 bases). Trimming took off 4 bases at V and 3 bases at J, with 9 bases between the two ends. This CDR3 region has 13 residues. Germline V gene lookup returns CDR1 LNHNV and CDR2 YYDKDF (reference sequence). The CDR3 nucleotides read TGTGCCACCAGCACTGGGGCTGACACTGAAGCTTTCTTT. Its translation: CATSTGADTEAFF.

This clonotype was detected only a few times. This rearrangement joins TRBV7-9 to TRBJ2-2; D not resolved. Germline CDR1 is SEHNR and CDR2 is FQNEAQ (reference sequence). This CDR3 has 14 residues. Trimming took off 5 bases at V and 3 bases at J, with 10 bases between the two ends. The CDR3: CASSKGLDTGELFF. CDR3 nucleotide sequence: TGTGCCAGCAGCAAGGGCCTGGACACCGGGGAGCTGTTTTTT.

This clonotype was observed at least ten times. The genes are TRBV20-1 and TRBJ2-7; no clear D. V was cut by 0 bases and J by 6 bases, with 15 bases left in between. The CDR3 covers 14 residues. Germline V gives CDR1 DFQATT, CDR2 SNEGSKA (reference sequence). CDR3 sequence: CSARDAVADFEQYF. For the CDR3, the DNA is TGCAGTGCTAGAGATGCCGTTGCGGATTTCGAGCAGTACTTC.

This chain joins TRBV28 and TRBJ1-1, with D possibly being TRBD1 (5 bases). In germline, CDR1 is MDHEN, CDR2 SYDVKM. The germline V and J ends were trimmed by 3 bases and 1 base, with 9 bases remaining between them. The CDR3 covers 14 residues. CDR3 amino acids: CASSLGLENTEAFF. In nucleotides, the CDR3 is TGTGCCAGCAGTTTGGGACTAGAGAACACTGAAGCTTTCTTT.

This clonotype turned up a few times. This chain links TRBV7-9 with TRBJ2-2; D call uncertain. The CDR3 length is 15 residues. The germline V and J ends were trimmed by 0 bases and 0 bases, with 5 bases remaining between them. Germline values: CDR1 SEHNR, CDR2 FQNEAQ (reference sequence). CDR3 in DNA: TGTGCCAGCAGCTTAGCGGCCCCGAACACCGGGGAGCTGTTTTTT. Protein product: CASSLAAPNTGELFF.

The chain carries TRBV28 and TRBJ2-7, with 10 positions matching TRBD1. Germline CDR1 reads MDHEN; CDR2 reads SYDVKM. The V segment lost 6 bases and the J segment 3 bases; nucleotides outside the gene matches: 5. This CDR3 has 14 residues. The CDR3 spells CASSDGQGDYEQYF. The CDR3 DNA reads TGTGCCAGCAGCGACGGACAGGGGGACTACGAGCAGTACTTC.

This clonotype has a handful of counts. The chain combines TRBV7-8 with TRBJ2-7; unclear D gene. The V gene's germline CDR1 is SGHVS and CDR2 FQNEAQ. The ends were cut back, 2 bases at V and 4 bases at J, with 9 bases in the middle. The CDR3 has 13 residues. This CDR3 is CASSLNQLYEQYV. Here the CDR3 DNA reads TGTGCCAGCAGCTTAAACCAACTATACGAGCAGTACGTC.

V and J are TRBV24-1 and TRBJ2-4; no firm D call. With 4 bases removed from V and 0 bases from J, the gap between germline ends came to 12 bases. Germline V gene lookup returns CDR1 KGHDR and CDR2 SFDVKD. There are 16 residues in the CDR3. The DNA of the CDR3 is TGTGCCACCAGTGAGGTAGGACGGTCAGCCAAAAACATTCAGTACTTC. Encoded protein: CATSEVGRSAKNIQYF.

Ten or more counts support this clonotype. CDR3 DNA: TGTGCCAGCAGCTTGGAGGTCAGCTACGAGCAGTACTTC. This sequence encodes CASSLEVSYEQYF. This chain connects TRBV5-5 to TRBJ2-7; D not resolved. This CDR3 has 13 amino acids. The germline V and J ends were trimmed by 0 bases and 3 bases, with 7 bases remaining between them. Germline CDR1 SGHKS, CDR2 YYEKEE (reference sequence).

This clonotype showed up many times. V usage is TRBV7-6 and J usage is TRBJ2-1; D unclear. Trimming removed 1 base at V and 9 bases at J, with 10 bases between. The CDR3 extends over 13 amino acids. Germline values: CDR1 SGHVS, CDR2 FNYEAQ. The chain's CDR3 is CASSLVGSGEQFF. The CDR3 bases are TGTGCCAGCAGCTTAGTGGGGTCGGGTGAGCAGTTCTTC.

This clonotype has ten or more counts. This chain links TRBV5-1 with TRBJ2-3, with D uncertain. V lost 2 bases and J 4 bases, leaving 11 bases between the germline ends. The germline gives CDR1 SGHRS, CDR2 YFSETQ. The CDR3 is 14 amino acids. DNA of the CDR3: TGCGCCAGCAGCTTACTTTTCTCGGCAGATACGCAGTATTTT. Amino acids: CASSLLFSADTQYF. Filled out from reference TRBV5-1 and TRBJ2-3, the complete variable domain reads KAGVTQTPRYLIKTRGQQVTLSCSPISGHRSVSWYQQTPGQGLQFLFEYFSETQRNKGNFPGRFSGRQFSNSRSEMNVSTLELGDSALYLCASSLLFSADTQYFGPGTRLTVL.

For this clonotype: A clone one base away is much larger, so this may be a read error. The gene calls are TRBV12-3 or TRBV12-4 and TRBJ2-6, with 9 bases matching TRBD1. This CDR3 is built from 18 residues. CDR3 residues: CTSSLEGQGPSGANVLTF. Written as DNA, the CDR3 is TGTACCAGCAGTTTAGAGGGACAGGGACCCTCTGGGGCCAACGTCCTGACTTTC.

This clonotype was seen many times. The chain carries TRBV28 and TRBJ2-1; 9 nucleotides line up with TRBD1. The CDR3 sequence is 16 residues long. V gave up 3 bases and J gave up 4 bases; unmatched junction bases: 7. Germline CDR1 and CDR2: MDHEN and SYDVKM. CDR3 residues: CASSFRGTGTYNEQFF. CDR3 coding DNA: TGTGCCAGCAGTTTTCGGGGGACAGGGACGTACAATGAGCAGTTCTTC.

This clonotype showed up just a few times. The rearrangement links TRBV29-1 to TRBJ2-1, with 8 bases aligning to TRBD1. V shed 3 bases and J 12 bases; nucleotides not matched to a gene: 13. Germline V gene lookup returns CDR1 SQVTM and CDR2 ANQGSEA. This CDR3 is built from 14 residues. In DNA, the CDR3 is TGCAGCGTTGAGACAGGGGTGGGTGTTAGTGGGCAGTTCTTC. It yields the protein CSVETGVGVSGQFF.

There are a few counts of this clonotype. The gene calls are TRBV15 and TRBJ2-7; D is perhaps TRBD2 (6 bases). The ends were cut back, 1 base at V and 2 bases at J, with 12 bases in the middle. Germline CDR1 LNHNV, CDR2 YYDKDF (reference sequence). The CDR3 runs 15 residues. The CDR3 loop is CATSRGAGGPYEQYV. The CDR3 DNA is TGTGCCACCAGCAGAGGGGCCGGGGGACCCTACGAGCAGTACGTC.

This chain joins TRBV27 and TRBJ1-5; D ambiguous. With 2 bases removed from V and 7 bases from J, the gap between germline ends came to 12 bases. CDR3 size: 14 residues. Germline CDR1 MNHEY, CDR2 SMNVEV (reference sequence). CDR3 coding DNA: TGTGCCAGCAGTTTAGGGCAGAGTCGGCAGCCCCAGCATTTT. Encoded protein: CASSLGQSRQPQHF.

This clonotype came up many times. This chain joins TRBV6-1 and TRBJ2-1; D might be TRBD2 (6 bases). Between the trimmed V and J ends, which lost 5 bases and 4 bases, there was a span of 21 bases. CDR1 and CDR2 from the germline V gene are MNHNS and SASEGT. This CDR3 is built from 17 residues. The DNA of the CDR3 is TGTGCCAGCAGTAAATCGGGGAGACTAGTGGGTTACAATGAGCAGTTCTTC. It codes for CASSKSGRLVGYNEQFF.

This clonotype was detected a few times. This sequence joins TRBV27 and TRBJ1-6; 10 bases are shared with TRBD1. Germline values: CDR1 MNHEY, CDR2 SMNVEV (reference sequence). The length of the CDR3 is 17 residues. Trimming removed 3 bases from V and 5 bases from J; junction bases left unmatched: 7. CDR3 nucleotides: TGTGCCAGCAGTTTTCCTTTGGGGACAGGGGATAATTCACCCCTCCACTTT. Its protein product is CASSFPLGTGDNSPLHF.

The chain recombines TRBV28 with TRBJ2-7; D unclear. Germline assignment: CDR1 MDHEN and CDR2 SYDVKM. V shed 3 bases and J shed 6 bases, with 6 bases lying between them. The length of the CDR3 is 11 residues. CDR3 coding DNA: TGTGCCAGCAGTTTCGGTGTCGAGCAGTACTTC. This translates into CASSFGVEQYF.

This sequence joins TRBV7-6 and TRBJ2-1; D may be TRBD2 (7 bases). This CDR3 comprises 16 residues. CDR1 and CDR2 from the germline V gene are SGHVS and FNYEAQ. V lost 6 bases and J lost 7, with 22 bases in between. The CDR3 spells CASSFTRGGAGNEQFF. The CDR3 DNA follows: TGTGCCAGCAGTTTTACTAGGGGGGGGGCGGGGAATGAGCAGTTCTTC. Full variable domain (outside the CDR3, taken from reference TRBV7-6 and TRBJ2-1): GAGVSQSPRYKVTKRGQDVALRCDPISGHVSLYWYRQALGQGPEFLTYFNYEAQQDKSGLPNDRFSAERPEGSISTLTIQRTEQRDSAMYRCASSFTRGGAGNEQFFGPGTRLTVL.

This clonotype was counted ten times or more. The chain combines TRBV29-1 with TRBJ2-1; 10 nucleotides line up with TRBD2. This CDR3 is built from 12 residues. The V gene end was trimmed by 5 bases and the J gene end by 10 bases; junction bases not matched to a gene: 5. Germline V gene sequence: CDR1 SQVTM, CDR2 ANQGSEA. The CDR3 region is CSVLVTSGEQFF. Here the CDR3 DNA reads TGCAGCGTTTTAGTGACTAGCGGGGAGCAGTTCTTC.

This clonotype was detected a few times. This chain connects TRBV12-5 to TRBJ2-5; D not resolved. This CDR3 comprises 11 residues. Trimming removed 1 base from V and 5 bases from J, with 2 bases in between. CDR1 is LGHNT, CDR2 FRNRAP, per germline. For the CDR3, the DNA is TGTGCTAGTGGTTTGGCCGAGACCCAGTACTTC. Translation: CASGLAETQYF.